The next 16 T cell receptor beta chains were all read from a single sample in a study of T-cell memory formation after mild COVID-19 (dated by TCRdb to the early 2020s). The receptor library was made with 5' RACE. The instrument given in TCRdb is Illumina NovaSeq 6000. The public reads were run again by TCRdb, first through fastp at Q25 and then through MiXCR, and only productive beta chains were kept. Records with the same CDR3 protein are collapsed into one entry carrying the most frequent genes and DNA. This sample is represented by around 320,000 distinct CDR3 sequences; about 13% of them were singletons. The ten largest clones add up to around 20% of the sample. Specimen: PBMCs or a T cell subset sorted from them (not recorded which). These receptors originate from a man aged 18 to 30 who had mild COVID-19 (a few samples of this study predate the infection). The sample titles of this study are shuffled in the database, so cell type and time point are left out; the donor was told from shared clones.

The chain is built from TRBV5-1 and TRBJ2-1; 12 bases are a match to TRBD2. CDR1 is SGHRS, CDR2 YFSETQ, per germline. J gave up 0 bases and V 0 bases, and 7 bases lay outside the gene matches. The CDR3 contains 19 residues. The CDR3 bases are TGCGCCAGCAGCTTGGGACTAGCGGGGGCCCCGAGCTCCTACAATGAGCAGTTCTTC. Protein: CASSLGLAGAPSSYNEQFF.

This clonotype has a handful of counts. This chain links TRBV27 with TRBJ2-2; 7 nucleotides match TRBD2. CDR1 is MNHEY, CDR2 SMNVEV, per germline (reference sequence). Trimming removed 4 bases from V and 1 base from J; junction bases left unmatched: 3. CDR3 size: 15 residues. The CDR3 DNA follows: TGTGCCAGCAGTTGGGGGGGGGGGAACACCGGGGAGCTGTTTTTT. It codes for CASSWGGGNTGELFF.

There are a few counts of this clonotype. The rearrangement links TRBV7-9 to TRBJ2-5, with 9 positions matching TRBD2. CDR3 size: 17 residues. From germline, CDR1 is SEHNR and CDR2 FQNEAQ (reference sequence). Trimming cost V 2 bases and J 4 bases; bases outside gene matches: 11. The CDR3 reads CASSLISGGPWGETQYF. The CDR3, as DNA: TGTGCCAGCAGCTTAATCAGCGGGGGGCCCTGGGGAGAGACCCAGTACTTC.

The genes are TRBV4-3 and TRBJ2-1; 8 nucleotides match TRBD2. V gave up 0 bases and J gave up 2 bases; unmatched junction bases: 9. Looked up from germline, CDR1 is LGHNA and CDR2 is YSLEER. This CDR3 region has 18 residues. Here the CDR3 reads CASSQDHYSGETYNEQFF. As DNA, the CDR3 is TGCGCCAGCAGCCAAGACCACTATAGCGGGGAGACCTACAATGAGCAGTTCTTC.

This clonotype was observed a few times. The chain is built from TRBV6-6 and TRBJ2-5, with a tentative D call TRBD1 (5 bases). This CDR3 is 15 amino acids long. Germline-derived CDR1 and CDR2 are MNHNY and SVGAGI (reference sequence). V lost 5 bases and J lost 1, with 14 bases in between. The CDR3 DNA reads as TGTGCCAGCAGTCTGGAGAGTGACAGCCAAGAGACCCAGTACTTC. This sequence encodes CASSLESDSQETQYF.

This clonotype was found many times. The CDR3 bases are TGTGCCAGCAGCGGTGGGACAAGCACAGATACGCAGTATTTT. Translation: CASSGGTSTDTQYF. The V gene is TRBV9, the J gene TRBJ2-3, with a tentative D call TRBD1 (6 bases). Deletions cut 3 bases from V and 0 bases from J, with 8 bases between. This CDR3 has 14 residues. Germline lookup yields CDR1 SGDLS and CDR2 YYNGEE.

This sequence joins TRBV7-2 and TRBJ2-2; D possibly uses TRBD1 or TRBD2 (5 bases each). CDR1 SGHTA and CDR2 FQGNSA come from the germline V gene. The CDR3 totals 16 residues. Trimming pared 4 bases from V and 7 bases from J, leaving 19 bases between. The CDR3 sequence is CASSSAPRGVGGELFF. CDR3 DNA: TGTGCCAGCAGCTCAGCCCCGAGAGGGGTTGGCGGGGAGCTGTTTTTT.

The chain carries TRBV13 and TRBJ2-5; 11 nucleotides line up with TRBD1. Looked up from germline, CDR1 is PRHDT and CDR2 is FYEKMQ (reference sequence). Trimming removed 5 bases from V and 4 bases from J; junction bases left unmatched: 12. The CDR3 has 17 amino acids. The chain's CDR3 is CASSVSPGTGGRETQYF. CDR3 nucleotides: TGTGCCAGCAGCGTCAGCCCCGGGACAGGGGGACGAGAGACCCAGTACTTC.

The rearrangement joins TRBV28 to TRBJ2-4, with D perhaps assigned TRBD1 or TRBD2 (5 bases each). There are 17 residues in the CDR3. Germline CDR1 and CDR2: MDHEN and SYDVKM. V lost 3 bases and J lost 1, with 16 bases in between. The CDR3 protein is CASSLFAGAEAKNIQYF. In DNA form, the CDR3 reads TGTGCCAGCAGTTTGTTCGCCGGGGCGGAGGCCAAAAACATTCAGTACTTC.

This clonotype was counted only a few times. V is TRBV6-2 or TRBV6-3 and J is TRBJ1-1; 7 bases are shared with TRBD1. Per the germline V gene, CDR1 is MNHEY and CDR2 is SVGEGT. The CDR3 runs to 14 residues. J lost 3 bases, V lost 10 bases, and 11 bases had no gene match. CDR3 sequence (DNA): TGTGCCACCAGAGAGACAGGGAGGGACACTGAAGCTTTCTTT. It encodes CATRETGRDTEAFF.

The rearrangement uses TRBV5-1 and TRBJ1-4; D uncertain. The CDR3 runs 16 residues. V was shortened by 4 bases and J by 5 bases, with 18 bases between the two germline ends. Germline lookup yields CDR1 SGHRS and CDR2 YFSETQ. CDR3 sequence (DNA): TGCGCCAGCAGCCCCGGGAGCATAGTAGGAAATGAAAAACTGTTTTTT. It yields the protein CASSPGSIVGNEKLFF.

This clonotype has a handful of counts. The chain recombines TRBV6-1 with TRBJ2-6; D is undetermined. CDR1 and CDR2 (germline): MNHNS, SASEGT. The CDR3 is made up of 15 amino acids. V gave up 3 bases and J gave up 0 bases, with 6 bases separating them. CDR3 nucleotide sequence: TGTGCCAGCAGTGAGAAATACTCTGGGGCCAACGTCCTGACTTTC. It codes for CASSEKYSGANVLTF.

V and J are TRBV5-1 and TRBJ1-1; D might be TRBD1 (5 bases). Germline CDR1 is SGHRS and CDR2 is YFSETQ. V lost 2 bases to trimming and J lost 11 bases, with 25 bases between them. This CDR3 comprises 16 residues. The CDR3 spells CASSFTSDRKREGAFF. The CDR3 DNA reads TGCGCCAGCAGCTTTACGTCGGACCGAAAGCGGGAGGGGGCTTTCTTT.

This chain connects TRBV10-3 to TRBJ2-3; 10 bases agree with TRBD2. This CDR3 has 16 amino acids. Trimming at V came to 8 bases and at J to 4 bases, leaving 12 bases not matched to a gene. The germline gives CDR1 ENHRY, CDR2 SYGVKD. CDR3 bases: TGTGCCATCGGTACGACCGGGACTAGCGCGCCAGATACGCAGTATTTT. Residues: CAIGTTGTSAPDTQYF.

This clonotype was seen only a few times. The chain employs TRBV5-1 and TRBJ2-2; 9 bases align to TRBD2. The CDR3 contains 15 residues. With V trimmed by 4 bases and J by 1 base, 2 bases remained unmatched. Germline V gene lookup returns CDR1 SGHRS and CDR2 YFSETQ. The DNA of the CDR3 is TGCGCCAGCAGCAGTAGCGGGGGGAACACCGGGGAGCTGTTTTTT. Translated: CASSSSGGNTGELFF.

This clonotype was seen more than once but under ten times. The chain combines TRBV10-3 with TRBJ2-3; D gene uncertain. Germline CDR1 is ENHRY and CDR2 is SYGVKD. The ends were cut back, 6 bases at V and 5 bases at J, with 6 bases in the middle. CDR3 size: 11 residues. CDR3 bases: TGTGCCATCAGAGTTGTAGATACGCAGTATTTT. Residues: CAIRVVDTQYF.